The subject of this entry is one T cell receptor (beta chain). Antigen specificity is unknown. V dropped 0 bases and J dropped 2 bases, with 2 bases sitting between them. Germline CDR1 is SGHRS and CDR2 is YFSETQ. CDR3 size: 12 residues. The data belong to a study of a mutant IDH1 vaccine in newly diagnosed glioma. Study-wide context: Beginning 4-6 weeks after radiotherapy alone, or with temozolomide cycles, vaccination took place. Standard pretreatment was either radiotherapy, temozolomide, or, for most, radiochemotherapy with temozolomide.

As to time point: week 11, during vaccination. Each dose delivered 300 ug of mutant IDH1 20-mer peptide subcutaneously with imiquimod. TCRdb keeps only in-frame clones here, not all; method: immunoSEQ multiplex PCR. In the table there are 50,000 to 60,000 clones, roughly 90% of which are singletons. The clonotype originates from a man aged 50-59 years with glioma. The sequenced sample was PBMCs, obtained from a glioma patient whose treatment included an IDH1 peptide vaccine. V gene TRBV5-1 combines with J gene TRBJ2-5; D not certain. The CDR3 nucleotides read TGCGCCAGCAGCTTGGAACAAGAGACCCAGTACTTC. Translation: CASSLEQETQYF.